The 8 T cell receptor beta chains presented below share a single source sample, sequenced in a study of blood T cell repertoires in COVID-19. TCRdb's copy holds only in-frame clones and misses some; the assay was immunoSEQ multiplex PCR. The sample has some 220,000 clones, 80% seen once. Sequenced material: peripheral blood. Receptors originate from a human donor in a cohort sampled during active COVID-19.

V gene TRBV3-1 (or the pseudogene TRBV3-2) combines with J gene TRBJ1-2; TRBD1 agrees at 9 bases. V shed 4 bases, J shed 2 bases, and the junction held 5 bases outside the gene matches. Germline values: CDR1 LGHDT, CDR2 YNNKEL (reference sequence). The CDR3 extends over 15 amino acids. CDR3 residues: CASSLTGTGNYGYTF. The CDR3 DNA reads as TGTGCCAGCAGCCTAACCGGGACAGGGAACTATGGCTACACCTTC.

This clone was seen only once. CDR3 bases: TGTGCCAGCAGTTTATCGCGGGGGTGGGATACGCAGTATTTT. Its translation: CASSLSRGWDTQYF. The chain joins TRBV27 to TRBJ2-3; 7 positions agree with TRBD2. CDR3 length: 14 residues. In germline, CDR1 is MNHEY, CDR2 SMNVEV (reference sequence). V was pared by 0 bases and J by 6 bases, with 3 bases of the junction left unmatched.

This clone turned up a few times. The rearrangement uses TRBV5-6 and TRBJ2-2; 8 bases are a match to TRBD1. V shed 4 bases and J 6 bases; nucleotides not matched to a gene: 11. Germline V gene lookup returns CDR1 SGHDT and CDR2 YYEEEE. The length of the CDR3 is 16 residues. DNA of the CDR3: TGTGCCAGCAGCCCGGCGGCAGGGGGCGAACCCGGGGAGCTGTTTTTT. Protein: CASSPAAGGEPGELFF.

The chain combines TRBV7-6 with TRBJ2-7, with TRBD2 identical over 8 bases. V was pared by 3 bases and J by 3 bases, with 10 bases of the junction left unmatched. The CDR3 is made up of 16 amino acids. The germline CDR1 and CDR2 sequences are SGHVS and FNYEAQ. CDR3 loop: CASSFGEREWNYEQYF. CDR3 sequence (DNA): TGTGCCAGCAGCTTCGGCGAGCGGGAGTGGAACTACGAGCAGTACTTC.

The rearrangement uses TRBV14 and TRBJ1-2, with TRBD1 as a possible D gene (6 bases). CDR1 and CDR2 from the germline V gene are SGHDN and FVKESK. V gave up 4 bases and J gave up 4 bases, with 10 bases separating them. The CDR3 has 13 residues. CDR3 bases: TGTGCCAGCAGCCTACTAGGGGGCTATGGCTACACCTTC. Protein: CASSLLGGYGYTF.

A single count supports this clone. The chain uses TRBV30 and TRBJ2-3; the match to TRBD1 covers 7 bases. With V trimmed by 0 bases and J by 4 bases, 1 base remained unmatched. The CDR3 has 13 amino acids. CDR1 is GTSNPN, CDR2 SVGIG, per germline (reference sequence). The CDR3 is CAWSVDRADTQYF. CDR3 in DNA: TGTGCCTGGAGTGTCGACAGGGCAGATACGCAGTATTTT. Supplemented by reference TRBV30 and TRBJ2-3, the full variable domain reads SQTIHQWPATLVQPVGSPLSLECTVEGTSNPNLYWYRQAAGRGLQLLFYSVGIGQISSEVPQNLSASRPQDRQFILSSKKLLLSDSGFYLCAWSVDRADTQYFGPGTRLTVL.

This clone is a singleton in its sample. The chain uses TRBV5-4 and TRBJ1-2; D is ambiguous. Germline V gene sequence: CDR1 SGHNT, CDR2 YYREEE (reference sequence). This CDR3 comprises 13 residues. V shed 4 bases and J shed 4 bases, with 11 bases lying between them. This chain's CDR3 is CASSLGRGYGYTF. The CDR3 DNA follows: TGTGCCAGCAGCCTCGGACGGGGCTATGGCTACACCTTC.

V and J are TRBV7-2 and TRBJ1-2, with D perhaps TRBD1 (6 bases). CDR3 length: 14 amino acids. CDR1 SGHTA and CDR2 FQGNSA come from the germline V gene. Trimming took 5 bases from V and 4 from J, leaving 14 bases between them. The CDR3 bases are TGTGCCAGCAGCCCAATGACAGGTCCCTATGGCTACACCTTC. Its protein product is CASSPMTGPYGYTF. The variable domain in full, completed from reference TRBV7-2 and TRBJ1-2, reads GAGVSQSPSNKVTEKGKDVELRCDPISGHTALYWYRQSLGQGLEFLIYFQGNSAPDKSGLPSDRFSAERTGGSVSTLTIQRTQQEDSAVYLCASSPMTGPYGYTFGSGTRLTVV.